This TCR beta chain is from a study of shared clonotypes between healthy human individuals. Whole-study findings and limits: Clonotype sharing among donors likely depends on sequencing depth. The four-donor shared clonotypes exceeded non-shared clonotypes in generation probability, with non-shared ones scoring lower.

This clone was recorded only once. What it recognizes is unknown. Measured with immunoSEQ multiplex PCR; TCRdb has only the in-frame clones, and not every one. The table shows about 2.5 million clones, with less than 95% occurring only once. V lost 7 bases and J lost 1, with 17 bases in between. Germline CDR1 is MNHNS and CDR2 is SASEGT. This CDR3 is 15 amino acids long. The clonotype originates from a man aged 18 to 35 in good health. Some clones in this sample may be carry-over from other donors' samples. Sequencing was carried out using naive CD4+ T cells from PBMCs. Subset defined: CD45RA+ positively selected. The rearrangement joins TRBV6-1 to TRBJ2-7, with D possibly TRBD1 on 6 matching bases. CDR3 DNA: TGTGCCAGCACCCTGACAGGTTATCCGTCCTACGAGCAGTACTTC. Translated, it gives CASTLTGYPSYEQYF.